This T cell receptor beta chain was identified in a study of vaccination and CD4 T cells after COVID-19. The assay that was used to sequence DNA from cultured CD4+ T cells was the Oncomine TCR Beta short-read assay. TCRdb processed the PCR reads anew with MiXCR; each CDR3 protein has one entry. The sample holds approximately 10,000 distinct CDR3 sequences, about half seen once. Treatment defined: approximately 11-day PBMC culture with coronavirus spike peptide pools or control peptides (ViraFEST assay). Unexposed donor CD4+ T cells predated the COVID-19 pandemic, collected 2011-2018. ViraFEST used peptide pools to expand antigen-specific T cells before TCR sequencing. The CDR3 has 13 amino acids. Looked up from germline, CDR1 is SGHTA and CDR2 is FQGNSA. Trimming took off 3 bases at V and 2 bases at J, with 8 bases between the two ends. This clonotype occurred once. Antigen specificity is unknown. Study-level results: Among convalescent patients, a median roughly 88% of reactive clones emerged only after vaccination.

This receptor was identified in a human donor in good health. V is TRBV7-2 and J is TRBJ2-7; tentatively, D is TRBD2 (5 bases). The specimen sequenced was CD4+ T cells from blood, cultured in vitro. The CDR3: CASSFGLAYEQYF. The DNA for the CDR3 is TGTGCCAGCAGCTTCGGACTCGCCTACGAGCAGTACTTC.